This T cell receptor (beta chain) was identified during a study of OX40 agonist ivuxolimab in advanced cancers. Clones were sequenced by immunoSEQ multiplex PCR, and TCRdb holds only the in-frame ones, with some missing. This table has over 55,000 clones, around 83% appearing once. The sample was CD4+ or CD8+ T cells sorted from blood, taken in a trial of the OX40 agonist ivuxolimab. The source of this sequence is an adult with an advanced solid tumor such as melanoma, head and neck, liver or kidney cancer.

The CDR3 here is CASSLGGNTEAFF. The CDR3, as DNA: TGTGCCAGCAGCTTGGGAGGGAACACTGAAGCTTTCTTT. The gene calls are TRBV5-6 and TRBJ1-1; no definite D call. Germline lookup yields CDR1 SGHDT and CDR2 YYEEEE. V gave up 0 bases and J gave up 1 base, with 4 bases separating them. The CDR3 spans 13 residues.